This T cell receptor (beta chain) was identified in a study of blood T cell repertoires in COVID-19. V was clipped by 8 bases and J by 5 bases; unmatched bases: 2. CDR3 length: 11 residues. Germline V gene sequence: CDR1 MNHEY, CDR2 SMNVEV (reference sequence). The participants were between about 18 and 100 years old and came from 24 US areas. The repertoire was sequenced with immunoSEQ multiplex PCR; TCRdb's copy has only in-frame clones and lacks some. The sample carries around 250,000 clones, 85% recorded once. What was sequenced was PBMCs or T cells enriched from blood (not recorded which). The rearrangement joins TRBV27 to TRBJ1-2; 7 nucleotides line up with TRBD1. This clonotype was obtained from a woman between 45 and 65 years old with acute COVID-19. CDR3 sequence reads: CASGTVYGYTF. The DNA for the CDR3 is TGTGCCAGCGGGACAGTTTATGGCTACACCTTC.